One sample yielded the 8 T cell receptor beta chains listed below, sequenced in a study of blood T cell repertoires in COVID-19. Profiled with immunoSEQ multiplex PCR; TCRdb holds only in-frame clones, not every one. Here the sample spans around 56,000 clones, 80% being singletons. The specimen sequenced was peripheral blood. Receptor source: a man aged 55 to 70 with acute or convalescent COVID-19.

This sequence joins TRBV15 and TRBJ1-2; a weak D match, TRBD1 (6 bases). Germline V lookup: CDR1 LNHNV, CDR2 YYDKDF (reference sequence). CDR3 size: 15 residues. V gave up 3 bases and J gave up 5 bases, with 16 bases separating them. The chain's CDR3 is CATSSPRQESYGYTF. The CDR3 coding sequence is TGTGCCACCAGCAGCCCGCGACAGGAATCATATGGCTACACCTTC. Based on the CDR3 plus reference TRBV15 and TRBJ1-2, the full variable domain is DAMVIQNPRYQVTQFGKPVTLSCSQTLNHNVMYWYQQKSSQAPKLLFHYYDKDFNNEADTPDNFQSRRPNTSFCFLDIRSPGLGDTAMYLCATSSPRQESYGYTFGSGTRLTVV.

V gene TRBV5-6 combines with J gene TRBJ1-4; D is perhaps TRBD1 (6 bases). CDR3 length: 12 amino acids. Germline-derived CDR1 and CDR2 are SGHDT and YYEEEE. Trimming stripped 4 bases from V and 5 bases from J, with 6 bases between. The CDR3 DNA reads TGTGCCAGCAGCGGGACAAATGAAAAACTGTTTTTT. Translation gives CASSGTNEKLFF.

This clone appeared once. The chain combines TRBV28 with TRBJ1-5, with a possible D match to TRBD1 (6 bases). CDR3 length: 16 residues. Germline-derived CDR1 and CDR2 are MDHEN and SYDVKM. V lost 2 bases to trimming and J lost 4 bases, with 15 bases between them. As DNA, the CDR3 is TGTGCCAGCAGTTTAACGGTCCGGACAGAAAATCAGCCCCAGCATTTT. Amino acid sequence: CASSLTVRTENQPQHF.

The genes are TRBV3-1 (or the pseudogene TRBV3-2) and TRBJ2-1; 8 nucleotides agree with TRBD2. In germline, CDR1 is LGHDT, CDR2 YNNKEL (reference sequence). This CDR3 has 15 amino acids. With 2 bases clipped from V and 5 bases from J, the junction kept 5 bases outside the gene matches. CDR3 in DNA: TGTGCCAGCAGCCAACCGGGGACTAGAAACAATGAGCAGTTCTTC. Amino acids: CASSQPGTRNNEQFF.

The sample holds one count of this clone. This chain links TRBV15 with TRBJ2-7; 9 nucleotides line up with TRBD2. The CDR3 sequence is 15 residues long. Unmatched junction bases numbered 7, after V lost 5 bases and J lost 2 bases. Germline V CDR1 and CDR2: LNHNV, YYDKDF (reference sequence). CDR3 region: CATSRQAGGPYEQYF. The CDR3 nucleotides are TGTGCCACCAGCCGGCAAGCGGGGGGCCCCTACGAGCAGTACTTC. Drawing the rest from reference TRBV15 and TRBJ2-7, the complete variable domain is DAMVIQNPRYQVTQFGKPVTLSCSQTLNHNVMYWYQQKSSQAPKLLFHYYDKDFNNEADTPDNFQSRRPNTSFCFLDIRSPGLGDTAMYLCATSRQAGGPYEQYFGPGTRLTVT.

J is TRBJ2-1 and V is TRBV3-1 (or the pseudogene TRBV3-2), with D maybe TRBD2 (5 bases). The CDR3 covers 17 residues. Germline V lookup: CDR1 LGHDT, CDR2 YNNKEL (reference sequence). The ends were cut back, 1 base at V and 0 bases at J, with 13 bases in the middle. The CDR3 loop reads CASSQVGVMDSYNEQFF. The CDR3 bases are TGTGCCAGCAGCCAAGTGGGAGTCATGGACTCCTACAATGAGCAGTTCTTC.

V and J are TRBV5-1 and TRBJ2-1, with D unresolved. Trimming shortened V by 4 bases and J by 8 bases, and 22 bases separated the two germline ends. The CDR3 has 16 residues. Germline V lookup: CDR1 SGHRS, CDR2 YFSETQ. In DNA form, the CDR3 reads TGCGCCAGCAGCCCAGTTCCAGGAACCTCCTCCCATGAGCAGTTCTTC. Its protein is CASSPVPGTSSHEQFF.

The gene calls are TRBV29-1 and TRBJ1-1; D unclear. Trimming took 3 bases from V and 1 from J, leaving 12 bases between them. Germline CDR1 is SQVTM and CDR2 is ANQGSEA. The CDR3 loop spans 14 amino acids. This CDR3 reads CSVEGRLSNTEAFF. For the CDR3, the DNA is TGCAGCGTTGAGGGCCGGTTATCGAACACTGAAGCTTTCTTT.